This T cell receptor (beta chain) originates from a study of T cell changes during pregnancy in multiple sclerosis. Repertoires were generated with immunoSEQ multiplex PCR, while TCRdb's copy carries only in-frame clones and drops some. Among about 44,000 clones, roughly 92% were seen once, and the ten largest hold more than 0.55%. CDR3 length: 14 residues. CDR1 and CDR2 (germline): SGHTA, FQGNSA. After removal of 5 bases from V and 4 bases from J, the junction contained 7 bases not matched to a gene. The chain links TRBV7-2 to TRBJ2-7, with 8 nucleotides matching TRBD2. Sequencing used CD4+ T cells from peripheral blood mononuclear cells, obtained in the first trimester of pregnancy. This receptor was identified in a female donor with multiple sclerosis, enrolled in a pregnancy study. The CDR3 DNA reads TGTGCCAGCAGCCCAGCCGGGAGGGATTACGAGCAGTACTTC. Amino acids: CASSPAGRDYEQYF.